One TCR beta chain is described in this entry. What it binds is unknown. Reverse transcription of extracted RNA yielded cDNA, which provided the sequencing template. Only in-frame clones appear in the TCRdb table, and some are missing; sequencing was by immunoSEQ multiplex PCR. Of about 200,000 clones listed, more than 45% are singletons. The treatment was: oral pan-JAK inhibitor, 5-10 mg twice daily. After removal of 3 bases from V and 4 bases from J, the junction contained 6 bases not matched to a gene. The CDR3 runs to 15 residues. Germline V gene lookup returns CDR1 MDHEN and CDR2 SYDVKM. This entry comes from a study of CD8+ T cells in alopecia areata. Study findings and constraints: Association of baseline CD8+ expansion with response is uncertain owing to one nonresponder. Higher clonality than in normal scalp was seen in lesional scalp, especially alopecia totalis/universalis.

Specimen: CD4+ T cells sorted from blood, collected at week 24, from a patient treated with tofacitinib. This receptor was obtained from a human donor with alopecia areata. This rearrangement joins TRBV28 to TRBJ2-5; 9 bases map to TRBD1. CDR3 coding DNA: TGTGCCAGCAGTTTCCCGACAGGGGGGGGAGAGACCCAGTACTTC. Translated, it gives CASSFPTGGGETQYF. Supplemented by reference TRBV28 and TRBJ2-5, the full variable domain reads DVKVTQSSRYLVKRTGEKVFLECVQDMDHENMFWYRQDPGLGLRLIYFSYDVKMKEKGDIPEGYSVSREKKERFSLILESASTNQTSMYLCASSFPTGGGETQYFGPGTRLLVL.